This T cell receptor (beta chain) came from a study of T cell changes during pregnancy in multiple sclerosis. Produced via immunoSEQ multiplex PCR; TCRdb's table is partial and in-frame only. The table includes over 40,000 clones, roughly 91% detected once. Trimming stripped 0 bases from V and 6 bases from J, with 14 bases between. The CDR3 has 15 residues. CDR1 KGHSY and CDR2 FQNENV come from the germline V gene. The input for sequencing was CD8+ T cells from peripheral blood mononuclear cells, taken after pregnancy. This receptor was obtained from a female donor in good health, enrolled as a control in a pregnancy study. This chain joins TRBV16 and TRBJ1-2; D perhaps matches TRBD1 (5 bases). The CDR3 spells CASSQSARERDGYTF. DNA for the CDR3: TGTGCCAGCAGCCAATCTGCCAGGGAAAGAGATGGCTACACCTTC.